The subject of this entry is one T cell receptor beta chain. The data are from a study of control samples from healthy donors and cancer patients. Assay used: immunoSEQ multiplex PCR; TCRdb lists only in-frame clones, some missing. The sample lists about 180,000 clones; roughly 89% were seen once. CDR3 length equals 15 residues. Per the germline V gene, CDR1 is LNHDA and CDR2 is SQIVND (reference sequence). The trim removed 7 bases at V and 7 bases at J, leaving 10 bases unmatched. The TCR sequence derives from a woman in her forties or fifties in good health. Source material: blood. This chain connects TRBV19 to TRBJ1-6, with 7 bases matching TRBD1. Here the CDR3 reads CASNAQGTLNSPLHF. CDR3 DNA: TGTGCCAGTAATGCACAGGGGACCCTAAATTCACCCCTCCACTTT.